These 25 T cell receptor beta chains originate from one sample sequenced in a study of blood T cells in healthy people across ages. Alongside a J-beta primer mix, a sample-barcoded 5' primer served in a second PCR lasting roughly 6 to 11 cycles. Each CDR3 protein gets one entry after TCRdb re-called the 5' RACE reads with MiXCR. Among approximately 360,000 distinct CDR3 sequences listed, about 55% were seen once. Source material: blood. These receptors were taken from a man aged 55 to 69 in good health.

The chain is built from TRBV2 and TRBJ1-2; D might be TRBD1 (6 bases). The CDR3 sequence is 14 residues long. V lost 8 bases and J 2 bases, leaving 15 bases between the germline ends. CDR1 and CDR2 from the germline V gene are SNHLY and FYNNEI. The CDR3 region has the DNA TGTGCCAGCCTGACTACCAGGGGAAACTATGGCTACACCTTC. It specifies CASLTTRGNYGYTF.

This clonotype was detected only once. This chain uses TRBV4-3 with TRBJ1-2; weak D call: TRBD1 (5 bases). CDR1 and CDR2 (germline): LGHNA, YSLEER. Deletions cut 0 bases from V and 3 bases from J, with 11 bases between. The CDR3 consists of 15 residues. CDR3 bases: TGCGCCAGCAGCCAAGATGCAGGGACCTACTATGGCTACACCTTC. Protein product: CASSQDAGTYYGYTF.

This clonotype has only a few counts. The rearrangement uses TRBV18 and TRBJ2-7, with no clear D. The germline CDR1 and CDR2 sequences are KGHSH and LQKENI. V was cut by 3 bases and J by 0 bases, with 12 bases left in between. The CDR3 extends over 15 amino acids. CDR3 loop: CASSPSVGSSYEQYF. The CDR3 nucleotides are TGTGCCAGCTCACCCTCCGTGGGTAGCTCCTACGAGCAGTACTTC.

This rearrangement joins TRBV7-8 to TRBJ2-7; 9 bases are a match to TRBD2. Germline V gene data show CDR1 as SGHVS and CDR2 as FQNEAQ. Trimming cost V 5 bases and J 4 bases; bases outside gene matches: 6. CDR3 length: 14 amino acids. The CDR3 protein is CASSGREGPYEQYF. Here the CDR3 DNA reads TGTGCCAGCAGCGGGCGGGAGGGCCCTTACGAGCAGTACTTC.

The J gene is TRBJ2-3, the V gene TRBV9; 7 nucleotides agree with TRBD1. V trimming: 4 bases; J trimming: 4 bases; junction bases outside the gene matches: 6. CDR1 is SGDLS and CDR2 is YYNGEE in the germline V gene. The CDR3 loop spans 14 amino acids. The CDR3 DNA sequence: TGTGCCAGCAGCCCTCAGACAGGGCCAGATACGCAGTATTTT. Translated, it gives CASSPQTGPDTQYF.

J is TRBJ2-3 and V is TRBV5-1, with D hard to call. CDR1 SGHRS and CDR2 YFSETQ come from the germline V gene. Between the trimmed V and J ends, which lost 1 base and 1 base, there was a span of 10 bases. This CDR3 region has 15 residues. The CDR3 loop reads CASSLIPTGTDTQYF. CDR3 bases: TGCGCCAGCAGCTTGATCCCTACCGGCACAGATACGCAGTATTTT.

This clonotype was seen only a few times. The chain combines TRBV28 with TRBJ2-5; D could derive from TRBD1 or TRBD2 (6 bases each). The CDR3 length is 12 residues. The V and J ends lost 6 bases and 5 bases respectively, with 10 bases between them. CDR1 and CDR2 from the germline V gene are MDHEN and SYDVKM. The CDR3 nucleotides are TGTGCCAGCAGCCGAGGGGGGGAGACCCAGTACTTC. Translated, it gives CASSRGGETQYF. Full variable domain (remainder filled in from reference TRBV28 and TRBJ2-5): DVKVTQSSRYLVKRTGEKVFLECVQDMDHENMFWYRQDPGLGLRLIYFSYDVKMKEKGDIPEGYSVSREKKERFSLILESASTNQTSMYLCASSRGGETQYFGPGTRLLVL.

This chain joins TRBV4-2 and TRBJ2-4; D unresolved. Judging by the DNA end, TRBJ2-7 fits better; the J call may be wrong. Germline V CDR1 and CDR2: LGHNA, YNFKEQ. The CDR3 runs to 14 residues. Written as DNA, the CDR3 is TGTGCCAGCAGCCAAGATTTAAGGGACTACGAGCAGTACTTC. Protein sequence: CASSQDLRDYEQYF.

This sequence joins TRBV3-1 and TRBJ2-5; D is undetermined. Germline V CDR1 and CDR2: LGHDT, YNNKEL (reference sequence). With 4 bases removed from V and 11 bases from J, the gap between germline ends came to 14 bases. This CDR3 spans 12 amino acids. In DNA form, the CDR3 reads TGTGCCAGCAGCCTAGGTGGGGTGGAGCAGTACTTC. Translating it yields CASSLGGVEQYF.

V and J are TRBV12-3 or TRBV12-4 and TRBJ2-5; 12 bases match TRBD2. After removal of 1 base from V and 4 bases from J, the junction contained 4 bases not matched to a gene. The CDR3 covers 16 residues. The CDR3 sequence is CASSLGVGLAGETQYF. CDR3 nucleotide sequence: TGTGCCAGCAGTTTAGGGGTGGGACTAGCGGGAGAGACCCAGTACTTC.

The chain uses TRBV5-6 and TRBJ1-2, with 8 nucleotides matching TRBD1. This CDR3 is built from 14 residues. Germline V lookup: CDR1 SGHDT, CDR2 YYEEEE. J gave up 4 bases and V 0 bases, and 2 bases lay outside the gene matches. CDR3 protein: CASSLDRGGYGYTF. CDR3 DNA: TGTGCCAGCAGCTTGGACAGGGGGGGCTATGGCTACACCTTC. The whole variable domain, remainder taken from reference TRBV5-6 and TRBJ1-2, is DAGVTQSPTHLIKTRGQQVTLRCSPKSGHDTVSWYQQALGQGPQFIFQYYEEEERQRGNFPDRFSGHQFPNYSSELNVNALLLGDSALYLCASSLDRGGYGYTFGSGTRLTVV.

The chain uses TRBV13 and TRBJ2-7; D perhaps matches TRBD2 (5 bases). This CDR3 spans 14 amino acids. The V and J ends lost 3 bases and 5 bases respectively, with 14 bases between them. The V gene's germline CDR1 is PRHDT and CDR2 FYEKMQ (reference sequence). For the CDR3, the DNA is TGTGCCAGCAGCTTCACTAGACGAGGAAACGAGCAGTACTTC. It translates to CASSFTRRGNEQYF.

The rearrangement joins TRBV12-3 or TRBV12-4 to TRBJ2-5, with TRBD1 identical over 11 bases. The J segment lost 11 bases and the V segment lost 7 bases, leaving 12 bases of the junction unmatched. The length of the CDR3 is 14 residues. The CDR3 nucleotides are TGTGCCAGCAACCAGGGACAGGGGGACCGGGTGCAGTACTTC. It codes for CASNQGQGDRVQYF.

The rearrangement links TRBV5-1 to TRBJ1-2, with D tentatively TRBD1 (5 bases). Between the trimmed V and J ends, which lost 1 base and 5 bases, there was a span of 21 bases. The CDR3 spans 17 residues. Germline CDR1 reads SGHRS; CDR2 reads YFSETQ. The chain's CDR3 is CASSLSTALGRGYGYTF. DNA for the CDR3: TGCGCCAGCAGCTTGAGTACCGCACTTGGTCGGGGGTATGGCTACACCTTC.

This clonotype has more than one count but fewer than ten. The rearrangement links TRBV5-1 to TRBJ2-5; 12 bases are a match to TRBD1. V shed 3 bases, J shed 11 bases, and the junction held 8 bases outside the gene matches. The germline V gene has CDR1 SGHRS and CDR2 YFSETQ. The length of the CDR3 is 14 residues. The CDR3 loop reads CASSWDRGRREQYF. Written as DNA, the CDR3 is TGCGCCAGCAGCTGGGACAGGGGGCGAAGGGAGCAGTACTTC.

V and J are TRBV27 and TRBJ1-1; possible D gene TRBD1, 5 bases. Trimming removed 3 bases from V and 4 bases from J, with 9 bases in between. Germline assignment: CDR1 MNHEY and CDR2 SMNVEV (reference sequence). The CDR3 has 13 residues. The CDR3 nucleotides read TGTGCCAGCAGTTTCAGGGTGACCACTGAAGCTTTCTTT. Its translation: CASSFRVTTEAFF.

The V and J genes are TRBV5-1 and TRBJ2-7; 11 bases map to TRBD1. Trimming cost V 0 bases and J 5 bases; bases outside gene matches: 4. Germline V lookup: CDR1 SGHRS, CDR2 YFSETQ. The CDR3 covers 15 residues. CDR3 DNA sequence: TGCGCCAGCAGCTTGGATGGACAGGGGGCGAACGAGCAGTACTTC. This codes for CASSLDGQGANEQYF.

The chain joins TRBV10-3 to TRBJ2-1; 14 bases are a match to TRBD2. The DNA end lines up better with TRBJ2-7; the J call may be wrong. Per germline, CDR1 ENHRY and CDR2 SYGVKD. There are 16 residues in the CDR3. CDR3 sequence reads: CAIAGTSGSSYNEQYF. The DNA of the CDR3 is TGTGCCATCGCCGGGACTAGCGGGAGCAGTTACAATGAGCAGTACTTC.

This clonotype was counted a few times. V and J are TRBV20-1 and TRBJ2-7; D is unresolved. Germline V lookup: CDR1 DFQATT, CDR2 SNEGSKA (reference sequence). Trimming left V 0 bases short and J 1 base short, with 19 bases between. The CDR3 runs 17 residues. The CDR3 sequence is CSARDRAGRLDSYEQYF. The DNA for the CDR3 is TGCAGTGCTAGAGATCGGGCAGGCCGCTTAGATTCCTACGAGCAGTACTTC.

The chain has TRBV28 and TRBJ2-5, with a tentative D call TRBD2 (5 bases). V shed 0 bases and J shed 5 bases, with 19 bases lying between them. This CDR3 is 17 amino acids long. Germline V gene data show CDR1 as MDHEN and CDR2 as SYDVKM. The CDR3 region has the DNA TGTGCCAGCAGTTTATGGGGGAAGGGAGTGATATTGGAGACCCAGTACTTC. This translates into CASSLWGKGVILETQYF.

This clonotype was found a few times. The chain uses TRBV29-1 and TRBJ2-3; 9 bases map to TRBD2. The CDR3 contains 12 residues. Germline assignment: CDR1 SQVTM and CDR2 ANQGSEA. V was clipped by 4 bases and J by 6 bases; unmatched bases: 2. The CDR3 DNA is TGCAGCGTTGTTAGCGGGAGTGATACGCAGTATTTT. It yields the protein CSVVSGSDTQYF.

This clonotype was observed a handful of times. The CDR3 loop reads CASSPSITDTQYF. CDR3 bases: TGTGCCAGCTCCCCGTCCATCACAGATACGCAGTATTTT. The chain has TRBV18 and TRBJ2-3; D is ambiguous. Germline V gene sequence: CDR1 KGHSH, CDR2 LQKENI. CDR3 length equals 13 residues. Trimming pared 6 bases from V and 2 bases from J, leaving 9 bases between.

V is TRBV2 and J is TRBJ2-4, with 7 bases matching TRBD1. Germline V gene lookup returns CDR1 SNHLY and CDR2 FYNNEI. After removal of 8 bases from V and 3 bases from J, the junction contained 4 bases not matched to a gene. The CDR3 consists of 13 residues. The CDR3 is CASRRDSKNIQYF. For the CDR3, the DNA is TGTGCCAGCCGTCGGGACAGCAAAAACATTCAGTACTTC. The variable domain in full, with the rest retrieved from reference TRBV2 and TRBJ2-4, is EPEVTQTPSHQVTQMGQEVILRCVPISNHLYFYWYRQILGQKVEFLVSFYNNEISEKSEIFDDQFSVERPDGSNFTLKIRSTKLEDSAMYFCASRRDSKNIQYFGAGTRLSVL.

The V gene is TRBV18, the J gene TRBJ1-2; D might be TRBD1 (6 bases). The CDR3 consists of 15 residues. The V and J ends lost 0 bases and 7 bases respectively, with 15 bases between them. Germline V gene lookup returns CDR1 KGHSH and CDR2 LQKENI. As DNA, the CDR3 is TGTGCCAGCTCACCACCGGGACAATCGTTAGGTGGCTACACCTTC. This translates into CASSPPGQSLGGYTF.

The rearrangement uses TRBV2 and TRBJ2-1; maybe TRBD2 (6 bases). Trimming took 3 bases from V and 3 from J, leaving 15 bases between them. The CDR3 sequence is 16 residues long. From germline, CDR1 is SNHLY and CDR2 FYNNEI. CDR3 bases: TGTGCCAGCAGTGATCGGCGCGGGGCAGGCTACAATGAGCAGTTCTTC. This sequence encodes CASSDRRGAGYNEQFF.